The sequence of this T cell receptor (beta chain) was determined in a study of T cell responses to AZD1222 COVID-19 vaccine. To note about this clone: No antigen is known for it.

Whole-study findings and limits: Clonal diversity was possibly underestimated; the donors were predominantly white British and more often female. Across the whole spike, CD4 TCRs peaked at regions 160-218 and 743-854.

Assay: immunoSEQ multiplex PCR; the TCRdb copy retains only in-frame clones and omits some. Of roughly 100,000 clones in the sample, about 90% were seen once. The sequence was obtained from an adult who received the AZD1222 COVID-19 vaccine. This specimen consisted of peripheral blood, obtained 28 days after the second AZD1222 dose.

The CDR3 sequence is CASSVGQGTEAFF. Here the CDR3 DNA reads TGTGCCAGCAGCGTGGGACAGGGGACTGAAGCTTTCTTT. The chain recombines TRBV11-3 with TRBJ1-1; 10 nucleotides line up with TRBD1. CDR1 SGHNT and CDR2 YENEEA come from the germline V gene. V dropped 5 bases and J dropped 5; count of bases not matched to a gene: 2. The CDR3 contains 13 residues.